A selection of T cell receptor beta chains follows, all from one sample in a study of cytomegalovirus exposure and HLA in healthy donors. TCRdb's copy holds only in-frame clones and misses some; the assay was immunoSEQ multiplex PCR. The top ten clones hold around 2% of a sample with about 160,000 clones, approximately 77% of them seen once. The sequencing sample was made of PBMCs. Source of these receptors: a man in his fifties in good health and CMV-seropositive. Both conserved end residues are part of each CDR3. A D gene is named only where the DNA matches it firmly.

CDR3 protein: CASSQDLVAGVPTGQYF; V gene: TRBV4-3; D gene: TRBD2; J gene: TRBJ2-5
CDR3 protein: CASTSPGFYNSPLHF; V gene: TRBV6-6; D gene: NA; J gene: TRBJ1-6
CDR3 protein: CASSLDRTGYTF; V gene: TRBV11-2; D gene: NA; J gene: TRBJ1-2
CDR3 protein: CASSSGQEGYGYTF; V gene: TRBV5-1; D gene: TRBD1; J gene: TRBJ1-2
CDR3 protein: CSVLRARWNEQFF; V gene: TRBV29-1; D gene: NA; J gene: TRBJ2-1
CDR3 protein: CASSLGGRQRGNQPQHF; V gene: TRBV7-6; D gene: NA; J gene: TRBJ1-5
CDR3 protein: CASSQGLAGGTDTQYF; V gene: TRBV2; D gene: TRBD2; J gene: TRBJ2-3
CDR3 protein: CASSSRRGYEQYF; V gene: TRBV13; D gene: NA; J gene: TRBJ2-7
CDR3 protein: CASDLAATTGELFF; V gene: TRBV2; D gene: TRBD2; J gene: TRBJ2-2
CDR3 protein: CASSISGSGYEQYF; V gene: TRBV19; D gene: NA; J gene: TRBJ2-7
CDR3 protein: CASSRTGVSEAFF; V gene: TRBV7-3; D gene: TRBD1; J gene: TRBJ1-1
CDR3 protein: CASSQGTGPYNEQFF; V gene: TRBV4-3; D gene: TRBD1; J gene: TRBJ2-1
CDR3 protein: CASSPEPYEQYF; V gene: TRBV7-6; D gene: NA; J gene: TRBJ2-7
CDR3 protein: CASSQADRVVDTQYF; V gene: TRBV14; D gene: TRBD1; J gene: TRBJ2-3
CDR3 protein: CASSLAGGGYSYNSPLHF; V gene: TRBV5-1; D gene: TRBD1; J gene: TRBJ1-6
CDR3 protein: CASSLARGPNEKLFF; V gene: TRBV5-1; D gene: NA; J gene: TRBJ1-4
CDR3 protein: CSVGSHYNQPQHF; V gene: TRBV29-1; D gene: NA; J gene: TRBJ1-5
CDR3 protein: CASSATGNIQYF; V gene: TRBV7-8; D gene: NA; J gene: TRBJ2-4
CDR3 protein: CASSLPRTGAGQETQYF; V gene: TRBV7-9; D gene: TRBD1; J gene: TRBJ2-5
CDR3 protein: CASTTRTGGVRGYTF; V gene: TRBV19; D gene: TRBD1; J gene: TRBJ1-2
CDR3 protein: CASSPLRTGQGHHEQYF; V gene: TRBV18; D gene: TRBD1; J gene: TRBJ2-7
CDR3 protein: CATSRNSRSGAGELFF; V gene: TRBV15; D gene: NA; J gene: TRBJ2-2
CDR3 protein: CASSQGTVKGGELFF; V gene: TRBV4-2; D gene: NA; J gene: TRBJ2-2
CDR3 protein: CSATTGPGSNQPQHF; V gene: TRBV29-1; D gene: TRBD1; J gene: TRBJ1-5
CDR3 protein: CASSVRLAGTTDTQYF; V gene: TRBV10-2; D gene: TRBD2; J gene: TRBJ2-3
CDR3 protein: CASSLITENSPLHF; V gene: TRBV4-3; D gene: NA; J gene: TRBJ1-6
CDR3 protein: CASSPTSGQGYGYTF; V gene: TRBV9; D gene: TRBD1; J gene: TRBJ1-2
CDR3 protein: CARGDREHEQYF; V gene: TRBV2; D gene: TRBD1; J gene: NA
CDR3 protein: CASSPSGASYEQYF; V gene: TRBV27; D gene: TRBD2; J gene: TRBJ2-7
CDR3 protein: CASSYSGTGGNSPLHF; V gene: TRBV28; D gene: TRBD1; J gene: TRBJ1-6
CDR3 protein: CASSPGTGETQYF; V gene: TRBV28; D gene: TRBD1; J gene: TRBJ2-5
CDR3 protein: CASSLARASGAISYNEQFF; V gene: TRBV7-2; D gene: TRBD2; J gene: TRBJ2-1
CDR3 protein: CASSPGQGRIVEETQYF; V gene: TRBV28; D gene: TRBD1; J gene: TRBJ2-5
CDR3 protein: CASSIVGRTNTEAFF; V gene: TRBV19; D gene: NA; J gene: TRBJ1-1
CDR3 protein: CASRKQGEVSYEQYF; V gene: TRBV2; D gene: NA; J gene: TRBJ2-7
CDR3 protein: CASSAGTSGGPRVRTQYF; V gene: TRBV5-1; D gene: TRBD2; J gene: TRBJ2-5
CDR3 protein: CASRLAGGRWAHNEQFF; V gene: TRBV27; D gene: TRBD2; J gene: TRBJ2-1
CDR3 protein: CASSSSPGTYNEQFF; V gene: TRBV28; D gene: NA; J gene: TRBJ2-1
CDR3 protein: CASSMIAGGEETQYF; V gene: TRBV5-6; D gene: TRBD2; J gene: TRBJ2-5
CDR3 protein: CASSLQGAGANVLTF; V gene: TRBV6-5; D gene: TRBD1; J gene: TRBJ2-6
CDR3 protein: CASTIFGGPNEQFF; V gene: TRBV5-1; D gene: NA; J gene: TRBJ2-1
CDR3 protein: CATSPLPGGLGTEAFF; V gene: TRBV15; D gene: NA; J gene: TRBJ1-1
CDR3 protein: CASSHTVLAGGRETQYF; V gene: TRBV9; D gene: TRBD2; J gene: TRBJ2-5